This T cell receptor beta chain derives from a study of cytomegalovirus exposure and HLA in healthy donors. Points from the study as a whole: Reports indicate that TCR beta sequences accurately predicted the HLA-A and HLA-B alleles of most subjects. Listed as cytomegalovirus-associated were 150 or so TCR beta chains.

CDR1 is SGDLS, CDR2 YYNGEE, per germline. V lost 4 bases and J lost 8; bases outside the gene matches: 14. This CDR3 has 16 residues. There were likely unrecorded immune exposures, though donors were nominally healthy when sampled. A multiplex PCR was run with 60 Vbeta primers and 13 Jbeta primers. TCRdb's table, derived via immunoSEQ multiplex PCR, lists solely in-frame clones and lacks some. The table has roughly 99,000 clones, 82% seen once; the top ten hold less than 3.5%. Worth noting for this clone: Antigen specificity is unknown.

This sequence joins TRBV9 and TRBJ1-2, with TRBD1 matching over 10 bases. Input material: PBMCs. This receptor was taken from a man aged 30 to 39 in good health and CMV-seropositive. CDR3 DNA: TGTGCCAGCAGCCCAAGACCGGGACAGGGGACGGGCGGCTACACCTTC. Amino acid sequence: CASSPRPGQGTGGYTF.